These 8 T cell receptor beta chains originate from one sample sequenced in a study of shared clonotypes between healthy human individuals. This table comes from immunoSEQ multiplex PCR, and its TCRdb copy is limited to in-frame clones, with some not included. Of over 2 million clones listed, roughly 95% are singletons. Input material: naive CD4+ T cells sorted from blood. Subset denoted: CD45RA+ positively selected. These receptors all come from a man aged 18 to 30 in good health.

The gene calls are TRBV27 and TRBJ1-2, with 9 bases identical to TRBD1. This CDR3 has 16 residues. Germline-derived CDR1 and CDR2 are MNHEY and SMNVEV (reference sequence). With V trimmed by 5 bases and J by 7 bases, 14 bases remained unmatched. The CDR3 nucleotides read TGTGCCAGCAGTCCGGGACAGGGCTCTTTTAGAGGTGGCTACACCTTC. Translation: CASSPGQGSFRGGYTF.

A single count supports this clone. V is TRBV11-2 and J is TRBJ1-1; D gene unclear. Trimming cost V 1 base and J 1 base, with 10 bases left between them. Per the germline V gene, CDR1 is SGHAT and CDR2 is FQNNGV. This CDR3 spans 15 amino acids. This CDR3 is CASSLVPRRNTEAFF. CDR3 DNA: TGTGCCAGCAGCTTAGTTCCCAGAAGGAACACTGAAGCTTTCTTT.

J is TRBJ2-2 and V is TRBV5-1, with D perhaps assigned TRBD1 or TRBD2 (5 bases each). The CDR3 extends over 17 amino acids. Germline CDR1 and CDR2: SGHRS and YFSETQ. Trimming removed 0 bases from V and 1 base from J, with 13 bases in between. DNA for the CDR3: TGCGCCAGCAGCTTGGGCCAGGGCGGGCGGAACACCGGGGAGCTGTTTTTT. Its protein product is CASSLGQGGRNTGELFF. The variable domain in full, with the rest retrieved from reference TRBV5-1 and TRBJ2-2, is KAGVTQTPRYLIKTRGQQVTLSCSPISGHRSVSWYQQTPGQGLQFLFEYFSETQRNKGNFPGRFSGRQFSNSRSEMNVSTLELGDSALYLCASSLGQGGRNTGELFFGEGSRLTVL.

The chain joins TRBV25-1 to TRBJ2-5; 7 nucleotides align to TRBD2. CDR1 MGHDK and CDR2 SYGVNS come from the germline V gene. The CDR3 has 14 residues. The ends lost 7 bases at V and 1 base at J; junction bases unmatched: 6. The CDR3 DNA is TGTGCCAGCAACCAAGCGGGGTCCCAAGAGACCCAGTACTTC. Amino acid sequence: CASNQAGSQETQYF.

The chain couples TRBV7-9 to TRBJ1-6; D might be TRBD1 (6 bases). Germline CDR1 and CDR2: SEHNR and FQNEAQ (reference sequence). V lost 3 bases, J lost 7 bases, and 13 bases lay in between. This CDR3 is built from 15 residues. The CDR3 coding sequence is TGTGCCAGCAGCTTTCGGGACACCCTGAATTCACCCCTCCACTTT. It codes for CASSFRDTLNSPLHF.

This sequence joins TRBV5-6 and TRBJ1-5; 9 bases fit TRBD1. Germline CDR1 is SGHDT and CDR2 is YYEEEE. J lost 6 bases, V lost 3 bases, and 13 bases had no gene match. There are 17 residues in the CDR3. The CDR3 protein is CASSSRTGADFGQPQHF. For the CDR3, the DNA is TGTGCCAGCAGCTCCCGGACAGGGGCAGATTTCGGTCAGCCCCAGCATTTT.

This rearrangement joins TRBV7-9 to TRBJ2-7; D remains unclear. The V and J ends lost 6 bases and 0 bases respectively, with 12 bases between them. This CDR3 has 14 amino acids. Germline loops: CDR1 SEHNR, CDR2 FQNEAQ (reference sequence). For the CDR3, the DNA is TGTGCCAGCAGTTTCGCCTCTCTCTCCTACGAGCAGTACTTC. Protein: CASSFASLSYEQYF.

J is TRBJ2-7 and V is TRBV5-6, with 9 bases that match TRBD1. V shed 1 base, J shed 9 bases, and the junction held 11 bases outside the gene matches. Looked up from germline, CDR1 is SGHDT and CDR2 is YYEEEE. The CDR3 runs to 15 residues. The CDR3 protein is CASSLSGTGYRGQYF. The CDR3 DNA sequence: TGTGCCAGCAGCTTGTCAGGGACAGGGTACCGTGGGCAGTACTTC.